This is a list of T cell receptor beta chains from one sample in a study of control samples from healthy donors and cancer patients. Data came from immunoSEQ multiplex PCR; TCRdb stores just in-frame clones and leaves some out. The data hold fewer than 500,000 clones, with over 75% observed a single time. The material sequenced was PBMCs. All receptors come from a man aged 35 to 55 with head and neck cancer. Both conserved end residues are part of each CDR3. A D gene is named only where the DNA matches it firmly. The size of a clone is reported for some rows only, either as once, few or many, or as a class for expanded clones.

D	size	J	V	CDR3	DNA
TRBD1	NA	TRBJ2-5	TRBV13	CASSLDREETQYF	TGTGCCAGCAGCTTGGACAGGGAAGAGACCCAGTACTTC
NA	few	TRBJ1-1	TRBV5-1	CASSSQQGGTEAFF	TGCGCCAGCAGCTCCCAACAGGGAGGGACTGAAGCTTTCTTT
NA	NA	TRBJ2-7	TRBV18	CASSPPTPSYEQYF	TGTGCCAGCTCACCACCCACACCATCCTACGAGCAGTACTTC
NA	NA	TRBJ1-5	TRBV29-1	CSALLGDQPQHF	TGCAGCGCCCTTTTGGGGGATCAGCCCCAGCATTTT
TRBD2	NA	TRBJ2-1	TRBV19	CASSTRLAGGYNEQFF	TGTGCCAGTAGTACCCGACTAGCGGGGGGCTACAATGAGCAGTTCTTC
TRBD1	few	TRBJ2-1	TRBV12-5	CASGHGQATYNEQFF	TGTGCTAGTGGACACGGACAGGCCACCTACAATGAGCAGTTCTTC
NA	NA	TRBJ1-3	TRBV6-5	CASTKRPGPDTIYF	TGTGCCAGCACCAAACGACCGGGCCCGGACACCATATATTTT
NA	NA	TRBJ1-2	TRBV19	CASSSDYMDATF	TGTGCCAGTAGTTCCGATTACATGGATGCCACCTTC
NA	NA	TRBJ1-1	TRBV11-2	CASSFLGAGTEAFF	TGTGCCAGCAGCTTTTTAGGGGCCGGCACTGAAGCTTTCTTT
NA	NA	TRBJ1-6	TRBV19	CASSLQGGDNSPLHF	TGTGCCAGTTCTCTACAGGGAGGCGATAATTCACCCCTCCACTTT
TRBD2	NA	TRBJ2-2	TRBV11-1	CASSIGLAGGTGELFF	TGTGCCAGCAGCATCGGACTAGCGGGAGGGACCGGGGAGCTGTTTTTT
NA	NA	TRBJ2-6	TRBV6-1	CASSVEGFSGANVLTF	TGTGCCAGCAGTGTGGAGGGGTTCTCTGGGGCCAACGTCCTGACTTTC
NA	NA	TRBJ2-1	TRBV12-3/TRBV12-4	CASSFHREVKFF	TGTGCCAGCAGTTTTCACAGGGAGGTGAAGTTCTTC
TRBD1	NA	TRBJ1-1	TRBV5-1	CASSGRGRVTEAFF	TGCGCCAGCAGCGGAAGGGGGCGGGTCACTGAAGCTTTCTTT
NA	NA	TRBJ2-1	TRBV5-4	CASRAGSSYNEQFF	TGTGCCAGCAGGGCGGGCAGCTCCTACAATGAGCAGTTCTTC
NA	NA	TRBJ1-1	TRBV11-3	CASSFGGQATEAFF	TGTGCCAGCAGCTTTGGCGGCCAAGCTACTGAAGCTTTCTTT
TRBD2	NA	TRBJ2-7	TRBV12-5	CASGLGLDFYEQYF	TGTGCTAGTGGGCTGGGACTAGACTTCTACGAGCAGTACTTC
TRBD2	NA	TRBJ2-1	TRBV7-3	CASSFTGLAGGDEQFF	TGTGCCAGCAGCTTTACGGGACTAGCGGGAGGCGATGAGCAGTTCTTC
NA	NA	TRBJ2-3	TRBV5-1	CASSFKADTQYF	TGCGCCAGCAGCTTTAAGGCAGATACGCAGTATTTT
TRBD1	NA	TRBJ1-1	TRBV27	CASSKQGALTEAFF	TGTGCCAGCAGCAAACAGGGGGCGCTCACTGAAGCTTTCTTT
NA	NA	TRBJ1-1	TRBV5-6	CASSGGQPEAFF	TGTGCCAGCAGCGGAGGACAACCCGAAGCTTTCTTT
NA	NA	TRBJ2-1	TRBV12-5	CASGLPLRNEQFF	TGTGCTAGTGGTTTGCCCTTACGCAATGAGCAGTTCTTC
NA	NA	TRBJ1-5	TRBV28	CASTTGNQPQHF	TGTGCCAGCACTACGGGAAATCAGCCACAGCATTTT
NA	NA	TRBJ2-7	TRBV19	CASSWGDSPFFEQYF	TGTGCCAGTAGTTGGGGGGACAGCCCTTTTTTCGAGCAGTACTTC
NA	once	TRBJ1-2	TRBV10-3	CAISVGDFNYGYTF	TGTGCCATCAGTGTGGGGGATTTCAACTATGGCTACACCTTC
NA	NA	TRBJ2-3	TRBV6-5	CATLSPWTDTQYF	TGTGCCACCCTCAGCCCGTGGACAGATACGCAGTATTTT
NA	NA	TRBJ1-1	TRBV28	CASSSGQINTEAFF	TGTGCCAGCAGTTCTGGACAGATTAACACTGAAGCTTTCTTT
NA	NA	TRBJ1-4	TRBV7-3	CASSLYGRNSNEKLFF	TGTGCCAGCAGCTTATACGGACGGAACTCTAATGAAAAACTGTTTTTT
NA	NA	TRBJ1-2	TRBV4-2	CASSQEADYNYGYTF	TGTGCCAGCAGCCAAGAGGCAGATTATAACTATGGCTACACCTTC
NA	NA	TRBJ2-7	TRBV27	CASSFLGQEQYF	TGTGCCAGCAGTTTTCTCGGACAGGAGCAGTACTTC
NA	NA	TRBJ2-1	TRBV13	CASSTWSGHSSYNEQFF	TGTGCCAGCAGCACCTGGAGCGGGCACAGCTCCTACAATGAGCAGTTCTTC
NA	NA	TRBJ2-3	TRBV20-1	CSASWGGNTDTQYF	TGCAGTGCTAGTTGGGGTGGGAACACAGATACGCAGTATTTT
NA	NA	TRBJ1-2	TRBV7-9	CASSSVIEWGGKDGYTF	TGTGCCAGCAGCTCCGTGATTGAATGGGGGGGCAAGGATGGCTACACCTTC
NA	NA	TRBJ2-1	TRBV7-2	CASSLAQGSYEQFF	TGTGCCAGCAGCTTAGCTCAGGGTTCATATGAGCAGTTCTTC
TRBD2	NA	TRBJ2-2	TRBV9	CASRLGLAGNTGELFF	TGTGCCAGCAGGCTAGGACTAGCGGGGAATACCGGGGAGCTGTTTTTT
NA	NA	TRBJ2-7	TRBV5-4	CASSPRGVYEQYF	TGTGCCAGCAGCCCTAGAGGGGTCTACGAGCAGTACTTC
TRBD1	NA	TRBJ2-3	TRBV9	CASRSQGTDTQYF	TGTGCCAGCAGGTCACAGGGGACAGATACGCAGTATTTT
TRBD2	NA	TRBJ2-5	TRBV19	CASSIVLAGGAETQYF	TGTGCCAGTAGTATAGTACTAGCGGGGGGCGCTGAGACCCAGTACTTC
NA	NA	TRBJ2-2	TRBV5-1	CASSLFPQGPSTTGELFF	TGCGCCAGCAGCTTATTTCCACAAGGTCCGTCGACCACCGGGGAGCTGTTTTTT
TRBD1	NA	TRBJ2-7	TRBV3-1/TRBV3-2	CASSPQTGSAYEQYF	TGTGCCAGCAGTCCTCAGACAGGGTCAGCCTACGAGCAGTACTTC
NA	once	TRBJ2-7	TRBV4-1	CASSRYNDPGEQYF	TGCGCCAGCAGCCGCTATAATGATCCAGGAGAGCAGTACTTC
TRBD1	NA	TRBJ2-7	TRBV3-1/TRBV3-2	CASSLRQGWEQYF	TGTGCCAGCAGCCTAAGACAGGGTTGGGAGCAGTACTTC
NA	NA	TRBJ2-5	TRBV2	CASNFNRAEQETQYF	TGTGCCAGCAATTTTAACCGGGCAGAGCAAGAGACCCAGTACTTC
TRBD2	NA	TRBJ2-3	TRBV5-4	CASSSFPRGDYTDTQYF	TGTGCCAGCAGCTCGTTTCCGCGGGGGGACTACACAGATACGCAGTATTTT
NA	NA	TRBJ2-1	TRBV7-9	CASSQGGSPYNEQFF	TGTGCCAGCAGCCAGGGGGGGTCGCCCTACAATGAGCAGTTCTTC
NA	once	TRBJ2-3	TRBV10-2	CASRLATSTDTQYF	TGCGCCAGTCGGCTAGCGACTAGCACAGATACGCAGTATTTT
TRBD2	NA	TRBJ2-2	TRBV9	CASSVGSSGGRTGELFF	TGTGCCAGCAGCGTAGGCTCCAGCGGGGGAAGGACCGGGGAGCTGTTTTTT
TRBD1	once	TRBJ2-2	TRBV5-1	CASSLRDRTNTGELFF	TGCGCCAGCAGCCTCCGGGACAGGACGAACACCGGGGAGCTGTTTTTT
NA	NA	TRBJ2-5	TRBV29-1	CSAGGGETQYF	TGCAGCGCCGGTGGGGGGGAGACCCAGTACTTC
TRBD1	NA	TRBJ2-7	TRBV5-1	CASSPRQGTNYEQYF	TGCGCCAGCAGCCCCCGACAGGGGACGAACTACGAGCAGTACTTC
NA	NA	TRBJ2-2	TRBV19	CASSKGDTGELFF	TGTGCCAGTAGTAAGGGGGACACCGGGGAGCTGTTTTTT
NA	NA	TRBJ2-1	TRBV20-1	CSARGVVEQFF	TGCAGTGCTAGGGGAGTTGTTGAGCAGTTCTTC
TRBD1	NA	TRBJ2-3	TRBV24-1	CATSDLSTGTGGGTDTQYF	TGTGCCACCAGTGATTTGTCCACCGGGACAGGGGGCGGAACAGATACGCAGTATTTT
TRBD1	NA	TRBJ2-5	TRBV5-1	CASSRDRGYQETQYF	TGCGCCAGCAGCAGGGACAGGGGCTACCAAGAGACCCAGTACTTC